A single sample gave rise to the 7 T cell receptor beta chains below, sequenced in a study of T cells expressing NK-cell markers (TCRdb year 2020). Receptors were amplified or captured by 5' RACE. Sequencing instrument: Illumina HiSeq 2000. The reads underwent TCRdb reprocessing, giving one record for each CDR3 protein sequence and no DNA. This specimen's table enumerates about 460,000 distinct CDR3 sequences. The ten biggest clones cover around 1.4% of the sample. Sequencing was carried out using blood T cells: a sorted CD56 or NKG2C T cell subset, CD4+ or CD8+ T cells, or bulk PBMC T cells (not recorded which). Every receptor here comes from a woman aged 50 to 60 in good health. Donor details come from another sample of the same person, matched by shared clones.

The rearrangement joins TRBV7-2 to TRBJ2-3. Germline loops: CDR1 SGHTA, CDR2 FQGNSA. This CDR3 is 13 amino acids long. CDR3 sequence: CASSSPSSDTQYF. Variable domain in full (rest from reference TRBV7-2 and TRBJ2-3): GAGVSQSPSNKVTEKGKDVELRCDPISGHTALYWYRQSLGQGLEFLIYFQGNSAPDKSGLPSDRFSAERTGGSVSTLTIQRTQQEDSAVYLCASSSPSSDTQYFGPGTRLTVL.

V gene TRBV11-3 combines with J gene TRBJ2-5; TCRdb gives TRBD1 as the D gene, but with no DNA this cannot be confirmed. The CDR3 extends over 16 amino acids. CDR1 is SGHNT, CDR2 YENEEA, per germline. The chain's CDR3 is CASTLMLGGFEETQYF.

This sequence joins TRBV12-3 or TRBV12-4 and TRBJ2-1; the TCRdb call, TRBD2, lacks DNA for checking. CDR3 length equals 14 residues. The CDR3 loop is CATTGLAGHNEQFF.

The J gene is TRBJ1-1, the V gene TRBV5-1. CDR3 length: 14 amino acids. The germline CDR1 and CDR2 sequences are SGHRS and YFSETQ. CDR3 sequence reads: CASSLGGQFVEAFF.

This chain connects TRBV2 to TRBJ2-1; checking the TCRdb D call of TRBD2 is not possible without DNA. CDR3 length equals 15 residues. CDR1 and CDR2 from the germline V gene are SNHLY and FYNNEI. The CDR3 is CASSLKRGTYNEQFF.

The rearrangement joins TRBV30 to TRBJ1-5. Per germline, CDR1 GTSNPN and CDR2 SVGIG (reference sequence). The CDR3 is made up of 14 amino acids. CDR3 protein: CAWSTNVGNQPQHF.

CDR3 protein: CATSRAGASEQFF. The chain employs TRBV15 and TRBJ2-1; TCRdb selects TRBD2, and the lack of DNA leaves this call unchecked. Germline CDR1 reads LNHNV; CDR2 reads YYDKDF (reference sequence). This CDR3 is 13 amino acids long.